The 28 T cell receptor beta chains given below trace back to one sample, sequenced in a study of T cell responses to AZD1222 COVID-19 vaccine. Profiled with immunoSEQ multiplex PCR; TCRdb holds only in-frame clones, not every one. In the table there are 150,000 to 200,000 clones, about 91% of which are singletons. Sequences were derived from peripheral blood, sampled 28 days after the second AZD1222 dose. The receptors were gathered from an adult who received the AZD1222 COVID-19 vaccine.

V is TRBV6-1 and J is TRBJ2-3; D remains ambiguous. The germline V and J ends were trimmed by 1 base and 8 bases, with 4 bases remaining between them. CDR1 and CDR2 from the germline V gene are MNHNS and SASEGT. CDR3 length equals 11 residues. CDR3 in amino acids: CASSEGVTQYF. CDR3 DNA: TGTGCCAGCAGTGAAGGAGTTACGCAGTATTTT.

The chain joins TRBV27 to TRBJ1-5; TRBD1 agrees at 7 bases. V was pared by 6 bases and J by 3 bases, with 5 bases of the junction left unmatched. This CDR3 is 14 amino acids long. Germline assignment: CDR1 MNHEY and CDR2 SMNVEV (reference sequence). The CDR3 nucleotides read TGTGCCAGCAGACCGGACAGGTACAATCAGCCCCAGCATTTT. This translates into CASRPDRYNQPQHF.

The rearrangement links TRBV5-1 to TRBJ1-6, with TRBD1 identical over 11 bases. CDR1 SGHRS and CDR2 YFSETQ come from the germline V gene. Trimming took 1 base from V and 10 from J; bases not matched to a gene: 4. The CDR3 has 15 amino acids. The CDR3 sequence is CASSLMGQGESPLHF. CDR3 in DNA: TGCGCCAGCAGCTTGATGGGACAGGGGGAGTCACCCCTCCACTTT.

This clone showed up just once. The rearrangement links TRBV19 to TRBJ1-1; tentative D call: TRBD1 (6 bases). CDR3 length: 14 amino acids. Trimming cost V 3 bases and J 1 base, with 9 bases left between them. From germline, CDR1 is LNHDA and CDR2 SQIVND (reference sequence). CDR3 coding DNA: TGTGCCAGTAGTATCCGGGGGCCGAACACTGAAGCTTTCTTT. This sequence encodes CASSIRGPNTEAFF.

The chain employs TRBV7-9 and TRBJ1-1; D is perhaps TRBD1 (6 bases). This CDR3 is 16 amino acids long. Germline V gene data show CDR1 as SEHNR and CDR2 as FQNEAQ (reference sequence). V gave up 4 bases and J gave up 5 bases, with 20 bases separating them. CDR3 in amino acids: CASSSTGTLGGTEAFF. In DNA form, the CDR3 reads TGTGCCAGCAGCTCCACAGGGACGCTCGGTGGGACTGAAGCTTTCTTT. The full variable domain, its missing parts supplied by reference TRBV7-9 and TRBJ1-1, is DTGVSQNPRHKITKRGQNVTFRCDPISEHNRLYWYRQTLGQGPEFLTYFQNEAQLEKSRLLSDRFSAERPKGSFSTLEIQRTEQGDSAMYLCASSSTGTLGGTEAFFGQGTRLTVV.

This clone was seen once. The chain combines TRBV24-1 with TRBJ1-4, with D possibly being TRBD1 (5 bases). This CDR3 has 14 amino acids. Trimming stripped 5 bases from V and 7 bases from J, with 13 bases between. CDR1 is KGHDR, CDR2 SFDVKD, per germline. The CDR3 protein is CATSVGELGEKLFF. The CDR3 DNA is TGTGCCACCAGTGTAGGGGAGCTAGGTGAAAAACTGTTTTTT.

The chain has TRBV7-8 and TRBJ1-1; D perhaps matches TRBD1 (5 bases). The V and J ends lost 3 bases and 4 bases respectively, with 18 bases between them. CDR1 is SGHVS and CDR2 is FQNEAQ in the germline V gene. The CDR3 has 16 amino acids. CDR3 in amino acids: CASSLVNRKGGTEAFF. In DNA, the CDR3 is TGTGCCAGCAGCTTGGTTAACAGGAAAGGCGGCACTGAAGCTTTCTTT.

V usage is TRBV5-1 and J usage is TRBJ1-6; D possibly corresponds to TRBD1 (6 bases). This CDR3 contains 15 residues. With 3 bases removed from V and 8 bases from J, the gap between germline ends came to 15 bases. The germline gives CDR1 SGHRS, CDR2 YFSETQ. CDR3 sequence reads: CASSSTGTSDSPLHF. CDR3 sequence (DNA): TGCGCCAGCAGCTCGACTGGGACATCGGATTCACCCCTCCACTTT.

This chain links TRBV7-9 with TRBJ2-7; weak D call: TRBD1 (6 bases). V lost 5 bases to trimming and J lost 6 bases, with 23 bases between them. The CDR3 length is 16 residues. Germline lookup yields CDR1 SEHNR and CDR2 FQNEAQ (reference sequence). CDR3 region: CASSLIKGQGHSEQYF. CDR3 DNA sequence: TGTGCCAGCAGCCTCATAAAGGGGCAGGGGCATAGCGAGCAGTACTTC. Supplemented by reference TRBV7-9 and TRBJ2-7, the full variable domain reads DTGVSQNPRHKITKRGQNVTFRCDPISEHNRLYWYRQTLGQGPEFLTYFQNEAQLEKSRLLSDRFSAERPKGSFSTLEIQRTEQGDSAMYLCASSLIKGQGHSEQYFGPGTRLTVT.

This chain links TRBV7-2 with TRBJ1-1; TRBD1 might be the D (6 bases). Germline-derived CDR1 and CDR2 are SGHTA and FQGNSA. V lost 2 bases, J lost 4 bases, and 11 bases lay in between. The CDR3 consists of 14 residues. The CDR3 DNA reads TGTGCCAGCAGCTTAAGGGGGAGAGTCACTGAAGCTTTCTTT. Protein sequence: CASSLRGRVTEAFF. The full variable domain, with the rest looked up from reference TRBV7-2 and TRBJ1-1, is GAGVSQSPSNKVTEKGKDVELRCDPISGHTALYWYRQSLGQGLEFLIYFQGNSAPDKSGLPSDRFSAERTGGSVSTLTIQRTQQEDSAVYLCASSLRGRVTEAFFGQGTRLTVV.

The chain has TRBV5-1 and TRBJ1-1; weak D call: TRBD1 (5 bases). Germline V gene data show CDR1 as SGHRS and CDR2 as YFSETQ. V gave up 1 base and J gave up 2 bases, with 12 bases separating them. The CDR3 runs 15 residues. The CDR3 DNA is TGCGCCAGCAGCTTGAGTCGCAGGGCCAACACTGAAGCTTTCTTT. This codes for CASSLSRRANTEAFF.

This clone has a handful of counts. This chain uses TRBV4-1 with TRBJ2-2; the D call may be TRBD1 or TRBD2 (6 bases each). Deletions cut 0 bases from V and 2 bases from J, with 16 bases between. Germline V CDR1 and CDR2: MGHRA, YSYEKL. The CDR3 runs to 18 residues. The CDR3 DNA reads as TGCGCCAGCAGCCAAGACCCGGTAGGGGGGAAAAACACCGGGGAGCTGTTTTTT. It is translated as CASSQDPVGGKNTGELFF.

A note on this clone: The same CDR3 also results from other DNA sequences found in this sample. J is TRBJ1-1 and V is TRBV9; D unresolved. This CDR3 has 13 residues. The germline V and J ends were trimmed by 0 bases and 5 bases, with 8 bases remaining between them. CDR1 and CDR2 from the germline V gene are SGDLS and YYNGEE. CDR3: CASSVGGRTEAFF. The CDR3 DNA is TGTGCCAGCAGCGTAGGGGGTAGGACTGAAGCTTTCTTT.

The CDR3: CASSYRSYNEQFF. CDR3 in DNA: TGTGCCAGCAGTTACCGCAGTTACAATGAGCAGTTCTTC. The V gene is TRBV6-5, the J gene TRBJ2-1; unclear D gene. The CDR3 consists of 13 residues. Germline loops: CDR1 MNHEY, CDR2 SVGAGI. Deletions cut 2 bases from V and 4 bases from J, with 6 bases between.

The rearrangement uses TRBV7-9 and TRBJ1-1, with D unclear. This CDR3 has 13 amino acids. The V end was cut by 0 bases, the J end by 1 base, with 3 bases between. Germline V gene lookup returns CDR1 SEHNR and CDR2 FQNEAQ (reference sequence). The CDR3 DNA reads TGTGCCAGCAGCTTAGCAAGGAACACTGAAGCTTTCTTT. This sequence encodes CASSLARNTEAFF.

DNA of the CDR3: TGTGCCAGCAGTTACTCAGCAGGGGTGGGCTACACCTTC. Translated, it gives CASSYSAGVGYTF. The chain employs TRBV6-5 and TRBJ1-2; a weak D match, TRBD1 (6 bases). Trimming removed 0 bases from V and 8 bases from J, with 10 bases in between. The CDR3 extends over 13 amino acids. Germline-derived CDR1 and CDR2 are MNHEY and SVGAGI.

The V call is TRBV3-1 (or the pseudogene TRBV3-2), the J call TRBJ2-3; D may be TRBD2 (7 bases). CDR1 is LGHDT, CDR2 YNNKEL, per germline (reference sequence). Trimming shortened V by 7 bases and J by 6 bases, and 20 bases separated the two germline ends. This CDR3 region has 15 residues. CDR3 loop: CASKGGRGARDTQYF. DNA for the CDR3: TGTGCCAGCAAGGGGGGCCGGGGGGCTCGGGATACGCAGTATTTT.

The chain links TRBV3-1 (or the pseudogene TRBV3-2) to TRBJ2-7, with TRBD2 matching 8 bases. This CDR3 has 15 amino acids. V trimming: 1 base; J trimming: 3 bases; junction bases outside the gene matches: 5. The germline gives CDR1 LGHDT, CDR2 YNNKEL (reference sequence). CDR3 nucleotide sequence: TGTGCCAGCAGCCAAGCGGCGGGGGGAGACTACGAGCAGTACTTC. Translated, it gives CASSQAAGGDYEQYF.

The J gene is TRBJ1-1, the V gene TRBV6-5, with TRBD1 matching over 9 bases. Unmatched junction bases numbered 10, after V lost 6 bases and J lost 5 bases. CDR3 length equals 15 residues. Germline V gene data show CDR1 as MNHEY and CDR2 as SVGAGI. The CDR3 reads CASRDWDRAGTEAFF. The CDR3, as DNA: TGTGCCAGCAGAGATTGGGACAGGGCAGGAACTGAAGCTTTCTTT.

This chain joins TRBV3-1 (or the pseudogene TRBV3-2) and TRBJ2-6; 8 nucleotides agree with TRBD2. Trimming removed 3 bases from V and 2 bases from J; junction bases left unmatched: 0. The CDR3 covers 15 residues. Germline V gene lookup returns CDR1 LGHDT and CDR2 YNNKEL (reference sequence). CDR3 nucleotides: TGTGCCAGCAGCCACGGGGGGGCTGGGGCCAACGTCCTGACTTTC. Its protein is CASSHGGAGANVLTF.

In its sample, this clone was seen once. The rearrangement links TRBV6-5 to TRBJ1-2; 7 bases fit TRBD1. The ends lost 4 bases at V and 4 bases at J; junction bases unmatched: 0. This CDR3 comprises 12 residues. Germline CDR1 MNHEY, CDR2 SVGAGI. This CDR3 reads CASSWDSYGYTF. The CDR3 DNA follows: TGTGCCAGCAGTTGGGACAGCTATGGCTACACCTTC.

The chain uses TRBV11-2 and TRBJ1-6; D gene ambiguous. The CDR3 length is 14 residues. Germline V gives CDR1 SGHAT, CDR2 FQNNGV. Deletions cut 1 base from V and 8 bases from J, with 9 bases between. The DNA for the CDR3 is TGTGCCAGCAGCTTAGCGGTAGACGATTCACCCCTCCACTTT. It is translated as CASSLAVDDSPLHF.

J is TRBJ2-2 and V is TRBV5-1; D perhaps matches TRBD1 (6 bases). There are 15 residues in the CDR3. Germline V CDR1 and CDR2: SGHRS, YFSETQ. Trimming took off 1 base at V and 5 bases at J, with 12 bases between the two ends. The CDR3 DNA sequence: TGCGCCAGCAGCTTGATCTCAGGGGAGACCGGGGAGCTGTTTTTT. Translated, it gives CASSLISGETGELFF. Full variable domain (rest looked up from reference TRBV5-1 and TRBJ2-2): KAGVTQTPRYLIKTRGQQVTLSCSPISGHRSVSWYQQTPGQGLQFLFEYFSETQRNKGNFPGRFSGRQFSNSRSEMNVSTLELGDSALYLCASSLISGETGELFFGEGSRLTVL.

V gene TRBV5-5 combines with J gene TRBJ1-2; 8 positions match TRBD1. The CDR3 has 16 residues. CDR1 and CDR2 (germline): SGHKS, YYEKEE (reference sequence). V was pared by 4 bases and J by 8 bases, with 16 bases of the junction left unmatched. DNA of the CDR3: TGTGCCAGCAGCCAGGCCGCTGTCAGGGGGCGCCGAGGCTACACCTTC. Translated: CASSQAAVRGRRGYTF.

The chain employs TRBV29-1 and TRBJ1-2; D gene ambiguous. V lost 3 bases to trimming and J lost 2 bases, with 7 bases between them. The CDR3 is 12 residues long. Germline CDR1 is SQVTM and CDR2 is ANQGSEA. The CDR3 DNA is TGCAGCGTTGATGTAGGGAACTATGGCTACACCTTC. Translation gives CSVDVGNYGYTF. The full variable domain, completed using reference TRBV29-1 and TRBJ1-2, is SAVISQKPSRDICQRGTSLTIQCQVDSQVTMMFWYRQQPGQSLTLIATANQGSEATYESGFVIDKFPISRPNLTFSTLTVSNMSPEDSSIYLCSVDVGNYGYTFGSGTRLTVV.

Comment on this clone: The germline gene is not matched at one end of the junction; a read error may be the cause. The rearrangement links TRBV12-3 or TRBV12-4 to TRBJ1-2, with TRBD1 as a possible D gene (5 bases). The CDR3 has 11 amino acids. The CDR3 region has the DNA TGTGCCAGCAGTTCCCCCGGGGGGGTAAACTTC. Protein: CASSSPGGVNF.

The V gene is TRBV9, the J gene TRBJ1-2; D may be TRBD1 (6 bases). The germline V gene encodes CDR1 SGDLS and CDR2 YYNGEE. V gave up 7 bases and J gave up 5 bases, with 30 bases separating them. There are 18 residues in the CDR3. As DNA, the CDR3 is TGTGCCAGCGCACACTCCCCGGGGGCGCTCTCGGTGGGGTATGGCTACACCTTC. This gives the protein CASAHSPGALSVGYGYTF.

The rearrangement links TRBV11-2 to TRBJ2-7; TRBD2 agrees at 8 bases. The CDR3 runs 16 residues. The junction had 9 bases not matched to a gene; V was cut back by 3 bases and J by 2 bases. Germline assignment: CDR1 SGHAT and CDR2 FQNNGV. Written as DNA, the CDR3 is TGTGCCAGCAGCTTGTTCCCTAGCGGGTTTACCTACGAGCAGTACTTC. This sequence encodes CASSLFPSGFTYEQYF.